Sequencing of this T cell receptor beta chain was carried out in a study of neurological immune-mediated disorders. This clonotype showed up many times. The CDR3 is 14 residues long. CDR1 and CDR2 (germline): KGHDR, SFDVKD. Trimming cost V 7 bases and J 5 bases; bases outside gene matches: 7. 5'RACE generated cDNA with 10-nucleotide random UMIs. A single run covered 15-18 subjects with over 180 million TCR-beta sequences. In TCRdb, the 5' RACE reads were re-called with MiXCR into one record per CDR3 protein. The sample includes 55,000 to 85,000 distinct CDR3 sequences, about 3% of them seen just once. V gene TRBV24-1 combines with J gene TRBJ1-5; 7 bases line up with TRBD1. The specimen was PBMCs. The TCR originated in a woman between 50 and 59 years old with multiple sclerosis. CDR3: CATSQQGFDQPQHF. CDR3 DNA: TGTGCCACCAGCCAACAGGGGTTCGATCAGCCCCAGCATTTT.